This T cell receptor beta chain was identified during a study of OX40 agonist ivuxolimab in advanced cancers. On the study more broadly: In this cohort, patients received ivuxolimab, an agonistic anti-OX40 (CD134) antibody. Anti-PD-1, anti-PD-L1 or anti-CTLA-4 therapy given earlier was allowed, and around 40% had some.

Germline V gene sequence: CDR1 SGDLS, CDR2 YYNGEE. The CDR3 contains 15 residues. Trimming took off 0 bases at V and 10 bases at J, with 17 bases between the two ends. Study findings and constraints: Expanded clones were, on average, more numerous among CD8+ T cells than CD4+.

Profiling relied on immunoSEQ multiplex PCR, and the TCRdb table lists in-frame clones only, not all of them. The sample has about 21,000 clones, 80% to 90% seen once. Blood was sampled at baseline, cycle 4 day 1, and cycle 7 day 1. Details on this clone: Its cognate antigen is unknown.

The sequence derives from an adult with an advanced solid tumor such as melanoma, head and neck, liver or kidney cancer. The specimen comprised CD4+ or CD8+ T cells sorted from blood, sampled in a trial of the OX40 agonist ivuxolimab. V gene TRBV9 combines with J gene TRBJ2-1; D perhaps matches TRBD1 (5 bases). This CDR3 reads CASSVGLRQPPEQFF. In nucleotides, the CDR3 is TGTGCCAGCAGCGTAGGGTTAAGACAGCCCCCAGAGCAGTTCTTC.